Following are 24 T cell receptor beta chains from one sample sequenced in a study of metastatic and nonmetastatic thyroid tumors. No patient received treatment before thyroid surgery. TCRdb reanalyzed the PCR reads with MiXCR. The sample yields over 25,000 clones, roughly 21% seen once. Source material: blood. These receptors came from a female donor with papillary thyroid cancer or a benign thyroid nodule (not recorded which). Some clones in this sample may be carry-over from other donors' samples.

This clone was recorded many times. The J gene is TRBJ2-5, the V gene TRBV5-1, with 7 positions matching TRBD2. The CDR3 runs to 16 residues. V was pared by 1 base and J by 4 bases, with 10 bases of the junction left unmatched. CDR1 and CDR2 (germline): SGHRS, YFSETQ. The chain's CDR3 is CASSLFLAAQSETQYF. The CDR3 DNA reads TGCGCCAGCAGCTTGTTCCTAGCGGCGCAGTCAGAGACCCAGTACTTC.

This clone was seen many times. CDR3 DNA sequence: TGTGCCAGCAGTCATCAGCCGGGTGACAGGGGAGGCACTGAAGCTTTCTTT. This sequence encodes CASSHQPGDRGGTEAFF. The chain uses TRBV7-6 and TRBJ1-1; 8 bases line up with TRBD1. The CDR3 has 17 amino acids. With V trimmed by 6 bases and J by 4 bases, 16 bases remained unmatched. CDR1 is SGHVS, CDR2 FNYEAQ, per germline.

This clone was found a few times. The junction shows a germline mismatch at one end, possibly a read error. V is TRBV28 and J is TRBJ1-2; the D gene is possibly TRBD1 (5 bases). The CDR3 length is 17 residues. Germline loops: CDR1 MDHEN, CDR2 SYDVKM. The CDR3 nucleotides read TGTGGCAGCAGTTCCCCAACCTCGGGGGGGATGGACTATGGCTACACCTTC. Translation gives CGSSSPTSGGMDYGYTF.

This clone is a singleton in its sample. The J gene is TRBJ2-2, the V gene TRBV20-1; 8 bases are a match to TRBD2. Germline CDR1 is DFQATT and CDR2 is SNEGSKA (reference sequence). J was trimmed by 5 bases and V by 5 bases; bases with no gene match: 10. The CDR3 runs to 15 residues. The CDR3 sequence is CSALTGTRGTGELFF. CDR3 coding DNA: TGCAGTGCTTTAACCGGGACTAGAGGTACCGGGGAGCTGTTTTTT.

This clone was observed many times. The CDR3 nucleotides read TGCGCCAGCAGCTTTGGGGGGGGTGCTTTCTACGAGCAGTACTTC. It specifies CASSFGGGAFYEQYF. The chain joins TRBV5-1 to TRBJ2-7, with TRBD2 matching over 7 bases. The CDR3 totals 15 residues. V shed 2 bases, J shed 3 bases, and the junction held 8 bases outside the gene matches. From germline, CDR1 is SGHRS and CDR2 YFSETQ. The full variable domain, in which reference TRBV5-1 and TRBJ2-7 provide the parts outside the CDR3, is KAGVTQTPRYLIKTRGQQVTLSCSPISGHRSVSWYQQTPGQGLQFLFEYFSETQRNKGNFPGRFSGRQFSNSRSEMNVSTLELGDSALYLCASSFGGGAFYEQYFGPGTRLTVT.

This clone showed up many times. The V call is TRBV10-3, the J call TRBJ1-6; weak D call: TRBD1 (5 bases). The germline V gene has CDR1 ENHRY and CDR2 SYGVKD. Trimming shortened V by 6 bases and J by 6 bases, and 15 bases separated the two germline ends. The CDR3 loop spans 15 amino acids. Here the CDR3 reads CAIRPQGVRNSPLHF. The CDR3 DNA reads TGTGCCATCAGACCTCAAGGGGTGCGTAATTCACCCCTCCACTTT.

This clone was recorded a few times. One junction end does not reproduce the germline sequence, and a read error may be involved. V usage is TRBV6-2 or TRBV6-3 and J usage is TRBJ2-2, with D perhaps matching TRBD2 (5 bases). This CDR3 spans 15 amino acids. Germline CDR1 MNHEY, CDR2 SVGEGT. CDR3 region: CASSLDDRTTGELVF. The CDR3 region has the DNA TGTGCCAGCAGTTTGGACGACCGAACGACCGGGGAGCTGGTTTTT.

This clone was detected ten times or more. The rearrangement joins TRBV9 to TRBJ1-2, with D possibly matching TRBD1 (5 bases). The CDR3 contains 15 residues. V lost 0 bases and J lost 6, with 15 bases in between. The germline V gene has CDR1 SGDLS and CDR2 YYNGEE. CDR3 sequence reads: CASSVDGRVMNGYTF. DNA for the CDR3: TGTGCCAGCAGCGTAGACGGCAGGGTGATGAATGGCTACACCTTC.

The V and J genes are TRBV18 and TRBJ2-1; 7 bases line up with TRBD2. The J segment lost 4 bases and the V segment lost 3 bases, leaving 6 bases of the junction unmatched. Germline V gives CDR1 KGHSH, CDR2 LQKENI. CDR3 size: 15 residues. CDR3 residues: CASSPGLGPYNEQFF. CDR3 DNA sequence: TGTGCCAGCTCACCCGGACTAGGGCCGTACAATGAGCAGTTCTTC. The variable domain in full, completed from reference TRBV18 and TRBJ2-1, reads NAGVMQNPRHLVRRRGQEARLRCSPMKGHSHVYWYRQLPEEGLKFMVYLQKENIIDESGMPKERFSAEFPKEGPSILRIQQVVRGDSAAYFCASSPGLGPYNEQFFGPGTRLTVL.

This clone is medium-sized within its sample. The chain couples TRBV30 to TRBJ1-2; D is possibly TRBD1 (5 bases). The V and J ends lost 8 bases and 8 bases respectively, with 24 bases between them. Germline CDR1 and CDR2: GTSNPN and SVGIG (reference sequence). This CDR3 is built from 14 residues. Written as DNA, the CDR3 is TGTGCCCGGGGCGAGGCCCCCGGGGAGCGGGGCTACACCTTC. Its protein is CARGEAPGERGYTF.

The chain is built from TRBV2 and TRBJ2-3, with TRBD2 matching 16 bases. The CDR3 runs to 16 residues. Germline V gives CDR1 SNHLY, CDR2 FYNNEI. V lost 7 bases to trimming and J lost 6 bases; unmatched junction nucleotides: 7. The CDR3 sequence is CASTGTSGGVTDTQYF. The CDR3 nucleotides are TGTGCCAGCACCGGGACTAGCGGGGGGGTAACGGATACGCAGTATTTT.

The genes are TRBV5-1 and TRBJ2-1; perhaps TRBD2 as D (5 bases). This CDR3 contains 18 residues. Trimming removed 0 bases at V and 0 bases at J, with 16 bases between. CDR1 and CDR2 from the germline V gene are SGHRS and YFSETQ. The CDR3 coding sequence is TGCGCCAGCAGCTTGGACCCGGACTCTCTGAGCTCCTACAATGAGCAGTTCTTC. Its protein is CASSLDPDSLSSYNEQFF. The full variable domain, with the rest looked up from reference TRBV5-1 and TRBJ2-1, is KAGVTQTPRYLIKTRGQQVTLSCSPISGHRSVSWYQQTPGQGLQFLFEYFSETQRNKGNFPGRFSGRQFSNSRSEMNVSTLELGDSALYLCASSLDPDSLSSYNEQFFGPGTRLTVL.

This clone was observed many times. V and J are TRBV11-2 and TRBJ2-4, with D hard to call. The CDR3 is 16 amino acids. Trimming took 3 bases from V and 5 from J, leaving 17 bases between them. Germline V CDR1 and CDR2: SGHAT, FQNNGV. The CDR3 sequence is CASSLVAMTGQNIQYF. In nucleotides, the CDR3 is TGTGCCAGCAGCTTGGTCGCGATGACGGGCCAAAACATTCAGTACTTC.

The rearrangement links TRBV28 to TRBJ2-7; D call uncertain. V gave up 2 bases and J gave up 1 base, with 18 bases separating them. The CDR3 has 17 residues. Germline V gives CDR1 MDHEN, CDR2 SYDVKM. This CDR3 is CASSLISSNALSYEQYF. CDR3 bases: TGTGCCAGCAGTTTAATCTCCTCGAATGCTTTATCCTACGAGCAGTACTTC.

Many counts were recorded for this clone. CDR3 DNA sequence: TGCAGTGCTACCGGGACAGACGCATATGAGCCCCAGCATTTT. It encodes CSATGTDAYEPQHF. The chain joins TRBV20-1 to TRBJ1-5, with 7 nucleotides matching TRBD1. CDR3 size: 14 residues. Germline V gene data show CDR1 as DFQATT and CDR2 as SNEGSKA (reference sequence). After removal of 4 bases from V and 8 bases from J, the junction contained 11 bases not matched to a gene.

Turning to this clone: One end of the junction is discordant with germline, which a read error may explain. Different DNA sequences within this sample yield the same CDR3. The chain links TRBV6-1 to TRBJ2-1; either TRBD1 or TRBD2 may supply D (6 bases each). Germline CDR1 reads MNHNS; CDR2 reads SASEGT. The CDR3 spans 14 residues. The CDR3 region has the DNA TGCGCCAGCAGTGAATTTAGGGGGGACAATGAGCAGTTCTTC. It translates to CASSEFRGDNEQFF.

This clone was counted at least ten times. This rearrangement joins TRBV6-1 to TRBJ1-2; the D is unclear. In germline, CDR1 is MNHNS, CDR2 SASEGT. V dropped 2 bases and J dropped 2 bases, with 9 bases sitting between them. The CDR3 has 14 residues. Here the CDR3 DNA reads TGTGCCAGCAGTGAATATTCTCGGAACTATGGCTACACCTTC. Translated, it gives CASSEYSRNYGYTF.

The rearrangement joins TRBV12-3 or TRBV12-4 to TRBJ2-2; 10 bases agree with TRBD1. V lost 4 bases to trimming and J lost 7 bases; unmatched junction nucleotides: 6. This CDR3 has 15 amino acids. The CDR3 is CASSSDRGHIGELFF. Here the CDR3 DNA reads TGTGCCAGCAGTTCCGACAGGGGGCATATCGGGGAGCTGTTTTTT.

There are many counts of this clone. Its ends do not fully match the called genes, so a read error is possible. This chain uses TRBV20-1 with TRBJ1-1; D unresolved. Germline V gene data show CDR1 as DFQATT and CDR2 as SNEGSKA (reference sequence). This CDR3 has 11 residues. CDR3 bases: TGCAGTGGGGAAAGGAACACCGAAGCTTTCTTT. Its protein is CSGERNTEAFF.

A note on this clone: Distinct nucleotide sequences in the sample also encode this CDR3. The gene calls are TRBV6-2 or TRBV6-3 and TRBJ2-1; D ambiguous. V lost 6 bases to trimming and J lost 15 bases, with 18 bases between them. CDR3 length: 12 amino acids. The germline CDR1 and CDR2 sequences are MNHEY and SVGEGT. The CDR3 DNA is TGTGCCAGCAGCCCGGGTAGTAGCCGTCCGTTCTTC. It encodes CASSPGSSRPFF.

This clone has just one count. The junction departs from the called germline gene at one end, perhaps through a read error. The chain has TRBV7-7 and TRBJ2-3; possibly TRBD1 for D (6 bases). CDR1 is SSHAT, CDR2 FNYEAQ, per germline (reference sequence). This CDR3 has 13 amino acids. CDR3 nucleotide sequence: TGTGCTAGCAGCTTAAACAGGGAAGATACGCAGTATTTT. Translation: CASSLNREDTQYF.

This clone was found many times. This sequence joins TRBV5-1 and TRBJ2-5; D is possibly TRBD2 (6 bases). The CDR3 sequence is 14 residues long. V lost 4 bases and J lost 5, with 15 bases in between. Germline loops: CDR1 SGHRS, CDR2 YFSETQ. This CDR3 reads CASSPSTRFETQYF. As DNA, the CDR3 is TGCGCCAGCAGCCCCTCGACTAGATTCGAGACCCAGTACTTC.

The V call is TRBV10-1, the J call TRBJ1-2; no clear D gene. V was clipped by 0 bases and J by 3 bases, with 5 bases between them. Per the germline V gene, CDR1 is WNHNN and CDR2 is SYGVQD (reference sequence). This CDR3 is built from 13 residues. CDR3 in amino acids: CASSESTDYGYTF. CDR3 DNA: TGCGCCAGCAGTGAGTCCACCGACTATGGCTACACCTTC.

This sequence joins TRBV5-6 and TRBJ2-7; D remains ambiguous. CDR3 size: 14 residues. Germline V gives CDR1 SGHDT, CDR2 YYEEEE. V was pared by 0 bases and J by 2 bases, with 9 bases between. CDR3 in DNA: TGTGCCAGCAGCTTGGTCGGCGGTACCTACGAGCAGTACTTC. This gives the protein CASSLVGGTYEQYF.